This T cell receptor (beta chain) was captured in a study of shared clonotypes between healthy human individuals. Trimming cost V 2 bases and J 5 bases; bases outside gene matches: 3. The germline V gene encodes CDR1 KGHSH and CDR2 LQKENI. The CDR3 runs to 15 residues. TCRdb's table, derived via immunoSEQ multiplex PCR, lists solely in-frame clones and lacks some. The table shows approximately 530,000 clones, with about 96% occurring only once. Sequenced sample: naive CD4+ T cells sorted from blood. Regarding subset: CD45RA+ positively selected. The clonotype was recovered from a woman aged 30 to 39 in good health. The genes are TRBV18 and TRBJ2-2; TRBD2 aligns across 9 bases. Here the CDR3 DNA reads TGTGCCAGCTCACCAGCTAGCGGGATTACCGGGGAGCTGTTTTTT. It is translated as CASSPASGITGELFF.